Detailed here is one T cell receptor (beta chain). The antigen is undetermined. Libraries were prepared by immunoSEQ multiplex PCR; TCRdb keeps only in-frame clonotypes and omits some of them. The table records 130,000 to 150,000 clones, about nine tenths of them present only once. This sample was taken from a study of T cell responses to AZD1222 COVID-19 vaccine. Study outcomes and limitations: Repertoires were collected only later (after the peak T cell response had occurred).

Germline CDR1 reads MNHEY; CDR2 reads SVGAGI. V shed 6 bases and J 9 bases; nucleotides not matched to a gene: 4. The CDR3 length is 13 residues. The rearrangement uses TRBV6-5 and TRBJ2-4, with 11 bases that match TRBD1. Specimen: peripheral blood, collected on day 0 of AZD1222 vaccination. This sequence originates from an adult in good health. The CDR3 loop reads CASRAGQGVIQYF. CDR3 nucleotides: TGTGCCAGCAGGGCGGGACAGGGGGTCATTCAGTACTTC.